Listed below are T cell receptor beta chains from one sample, sequenced in a study of T cells in Graves' hyperthyroidism and ophthalmopathy. TCRdb re-derived calls from the multiplex PCR reads in MiXCR, one entry per CDR3 protein. The sample records over 300,000 distinct CDR3 sequences, about 15% being singletons. Sequencing was carried out using blood. The receptor set was obtained from a woman in her sixties with Graves' hyperthyroidism. Both conserved end residues are part of each CDR3. D genes are given only for firm matches. Part of the rows lack a size; the others show once, few, many or a class for expanded clones.

clone_size: .
cdr3_length: 17
v_call: TRBV5-5
d_call: .
j_call: TRBJ1-3
cdr3_aa: CASSSPPPLDRGNTIYF
cdr3_nt: TGTGCCAGCAGCTCTCCGCCCCCCCTGGACAGAGGAAACACCATATATTTT

clone_size: many
cdr3_length: 12
v_call: TRBV7-2
d_call: TRBD2
j_call: TRBJ2-1
cdr3_aa: CASSVIAGQQFF
cdr3_nt: TGTGCCAGCAGCGTCATAGCGGGCCAGCAGTTCTTC

clone_size: many
cdr3_length: 16
v_call: TRBV6-1
d_call: .
j_call: TRBJ1-5
cdr3_aa: CASSVHGGGYNQPQHF
cdr3_nt: TGTGCCAGCAGTGTGCACGGCGGCGGATACAATCAGCCCCAGCATTTT

clone_size: many
cdr3_length: 15
v_call: TRBV6-1
d_call: TRBD1
j_call: TRBJ2-2
cdr3_aa: CASRPTEGANGELFF
cdr3_nt: TGTGCCAGCAGGCCGACCGAGGGGGCGAACGGGGAGCTGTTTTTT

clone_size: .
cdr3_length: 12
v_call: TRBV29-1
d_call: .
j_call: TRBJ2-1
cdr3_aa: CSGGLTWGEQFF
cdr3_nt: TGCAGCGGGGGCTTGACTTGGGGTGAGCAGTTCTTC

clone_size: many
cdr3_length: 15
v_call: TRBV30
d_call: TRBD2
j_call: TRBJ2-1
cdr3_aa: CAWSPGLAGANEQFF
cdr3_nt: TGTGCCTGGAGTCCTGGACTAGCGGGAGCTAATGAGCAGTTCTTC

clone_size: .
cdr3_length: 13
v_call: TRBV5-1
d_call: TRBD2
j_call: TRBJ2-2
cdr3_aa: CASRREDTGELFF
cdr3_nt: TGCGCCAGCAGGCGGGAGGACACCGGGGAGCTGTTTTTT

clone_size: .
cdr3_length: 16
v_call: TRBV10-1
d_call: .
j_call: TRBJ1-1
cdr3_aa: CASSESNGRMNTEAFF
cdr3_nt: TGCGCCAGCAGTGAGTCCAACGGAAGGATGAACACTGAAGCTTTCTTT

clone_size: few
cdr3_length: 20
v_call: TRBV7-6
d_call: TRBD2
j_call: TRBJ2-2
cdr3_aa: CASSSLRPRTSGSITGELFF
cdr3_nt: TGTGCCAGCAGCTCGCTTAGGCCTAGGACTAGCGGGAGTATAACCGGGGAGCTGTTTTTT

clone_size: .
cdr3_length: 16
v_call: TRBV11-1
d_call: TRBD2
j_call: TRBJ2-5
cdr3_aa: CASSLRTSGSQETQYF
cdr3_nt: TGTGCCAGCAGCTTAAGGACTAGCGGGAGCCAAGAGACCCAGTACTTC

clone_size: many
cdr3_length: 16
v_call: TRBV7-9
d_call: TRBD1
j_call: TRBJ1-1
cdr3_aa: CASSLAPGTVNTEAFF
cdr3_nt: TGTGCCAGCAGCTTAGCGCCGGGGACAGTGAACACTGAAGCTTTCTTT

clone_size: .
cdr3_length: 16
v_call: TRBV18
d_call: TRBD1
j_call: TRBJ2-3
cdr3_aa: CASSPRNRGLADTQYF
cdr3_nt: TGTGCCAGCTCACCACGGAACAGGGGGCTGGCAGATACGCAGTATTTT

clone_size: many
cdr3_length: 14
v_call: TRBV11-3
d_call: TRBD2
j_call: TRBJ2-7
cdr3_aa: CASSSGTSGYEQYF
cdr3_nt: TGTGCCAGCAGCTCTGGGACTAGCGGGTACGAGCAGTACTTC

clone_size: many
cdr3_length: 15
v_call: TRBV2
d_call: .
j_call: TRBJ2-7
cdr3_aa: CASSDAGSTSYEQYF
cdr3_nt: TGTGCCAGCAGTGATGCAGGGTCAACCTCCTACGAGCAGTACTTC

clone_size: many
cdr3_length: 15
v_call: TRBV2
d_call: TRBD1
j_call: TRBJ2-7
cdr3_aa: CASRSGTVFSYEQYF
cdr3_nt: TGTGCCAGCAGATCCGGGACAGTTTTCTCCTACGAGCAGTACTTC

clone_size: many
cdr3_length: 14
v_call: TRBV2
d_call: TRBD1
j_call: TRBJ2-2
cdr3_aa: CASSGQGAGGELFF
cdr3_nt: TGTGCCAGCAGTGGGCAGGGGGCAGGCGGGGAGCTGTTTTTT

clone_size: many
cdr3_length: 16
v_call: TRBV11-2
d_call: .
j_call: TRBJ1-2
cdr3_aa: CASSPTPTGGFDGYTF
cdr3_nt: TGTGCCAGCAGCCCGACTCCGACAGGAGGGTTTGATGGCTACACCTTC

clone_size: .
cdr3_length: 14
v_call: TRBV11-2
d_call: TRBD2
j_call: TRBJ2-7
cdr3_aa: CASSLSGSNLEQYF
cdr3_nt: TGTGCCAGCAGCTTAAGCGGGAGCAACCTCGAGCAGTACTTC

clone_size: .
cdr3_length: 14
v_call: TRBV10-3
d_call: .
j_call: TRBJ2-1
cdr3_aa: CAISSLSGRNEQFF
cdr3_nt: TGTGCCATCAGTAGCCTCTCTGGAAGAAATGAGCAGTTCTTC

clone_size: .
cdr3_length: 15
v_call: TRBV6-2/TRBV6-3
d_call: .
j_call: TRBJ2-2
cdr3_aa: CASSYNRGAAGELFF
cdr3_nt: TGTGCCAGCAGTTACAATCGGGGGGCTGCCGGGGAGCTGTTTTTT

clone_size: many
cdr3_length: 15
v_call: TRBV12-3/TRBV12-4
d_call: TRBD2
j_call: TRBJ2-1
cdr3_aa: CASSFRGAGGNEQFF
cdr3_nt: TGTGCCAGCAGTTTTAGGGGAGCCGGGGGGAATGAGCAGTTCTTC

clone_size: .
cdr3_length: 16
v_call: TRBV6-1
d_call: TRBD2
j_call: TRBJ2-5
cdr3_aa: CASSGLAGSPQETQYF
cdr3_nt: TGTGCCAGCAGTGGCCTAGCGGGGTCCCCACAAGAGACCCAGTACTTC

clone_size: .
cdr3_length: 17
v_call: TRBV11-3
d_call: .
j_call: TRBJ2-1
cdr3_aa: CASSLDTFAFSYNEQFF
cdr3_nt: TGTGCCAGCAGCTTAGATACCTTTGCCTTCTCCTACAATGAGCAGTTCTTC

clone_size: many
cdr3_length: 15
v_call: TRBV6-1
d_call: TRBD2
j_call: TRBJ2-5
cdr3_aa: CASRRYSGFQETQYF
cdr3_nt: TGTGCCAGCAGAAGGTATAGCGGGTTCCAAGAGACCCAGTACTTC

clone_size: few
cdr3_length: 15
v_call: TRBV15
d_call: .
j_call: TRBJ1-2
cdr3_aa: CATSREDSPNYGYTF
cdr3_nt: TGTGCCACCAGCAGAGAGGACAGCCCTAACTATGGCTACACCTTC

clone_size: .
cdr3_length: 12
v_call: TRBV30
d_call: .
j_call: TRBJ1-1
cdr3_aa: CAWGRGNTEAFF
cdr3_nt: TGTGCCTGGGGCAGGGGGAACACTGAAGCTTTCTTT